Given below is one T cell receptor (beta chain) in context. Its cognate antigen is unknown. CDR1 SGHRS and CDR2 YFSETQ come from the germline V gene. Trimming removed 0 bases at V and 4 bases at J, with 7 bases between. The CDR3 is 14 amino acids. The data derive from a study of spatial heterogeneity in lung cancer. At the level of the study: Beta-chain sequences consistently outnumbered alpha-chain sequences in detection.

Time point reported: sample taken at primary tumor resection. Unsorted whole RNA of tumor, nontumor lung or frozen PBMC was sequenced. The donor group consisted of under 95 patients who had untreated, early-stage non-small cell lung cancer. The study tagged each TCR cDNA molecule with a unique molecular identifier. In TCRdb, the 5' RACE reads were re-called with MiXCR into one record per CDR3 protein. Counted here are just over 14,000 distinct CDR3 sequences, 9.5% to 14% occurring once; the ten biggest clones make up under 40%. Whole-study results and caveats: Ubiquitous expanded tumor TCRs surfaced in blood more at resection than they did at follow-up.

This clonotype was obtained from a female donor with early-stage non-small cell lung cancer. The source material was PBMCs, sampled at surgery. The rearrangement joins TRBV5-1 to TRBJ2-2, with D possibly being TRBD1 or TRBD2 (5 bases each). This chain's CDR3 is CASSLVGTTGELFF. DNA of the CDR3: TGCGCCAGCAGCTTGGTTGGGACCACCGGGGAGCTGTTTTTT.